This is a list of T cell receptor beta chains from one sample in a study of blood T cells in healthy people across ages. One entry per CDR3 protein results from TCRdb running MiXCR on the 5' RACE reads. Among roughly 720,000 distinct CDR3 sequences, about 53% were seen once, and the ten largest hold roughly 40%. The sequenced sample consisted of blood. The source of these receptors is a man at least 80 years old in good health. The CDR3 runs from the conserved cysteine through the conserved F or W. The D gene is left open where the match is weak. Not all rows give a size; the values are once, few, many and, for expanded clones, a class.

TRBJ1-5 | TRBV15 | once | TRBD1 | CATSRPSGTGDQPQHF | TGTGCCACCAGCAGACCCTCCGGGACAGGGGATCAGCCCCAGCATTTT
TRBJ2-2 | TRBV28 | . | . | CASSLRAANTGELFF | TGTGCCAGCAGTTTAAGGGCAGCCAACACCGGGGAGCTGTTTTTT
TRBJ2-7 | TRBV6-2/TRBV6-3 | . | . | CASSYTGAAYEQYF | TGTGCCAGCAGTTACACGGGGGCGGCCTACGAGCAGTACTTC
TRBJ1-2 | TRBV27 | . | . | CASSLSGLSGYTF | TGTGCCAGCAGTTTATCAGGGTTGTCTGGCTACACCTTC
TRBJ2-7 | TRBV29-1 | . | TRBD1 | CSAGQGVYEQYF | TGCAGCGCCGGACAGGGGGTCTACGAGCAGTACTTC
TRBJ1-1 | TRBV19 | . | . | CASSRGMGAQVNTEAFF | TGTGCCAGTAGTAGGGGCATGGGCGCCCAAGTGAACACTGAAGCTTTCTTT
TRBJ2-7 | TRBV12-3/TRBV12-4 | . | . | CASSLGRGQTYEQYF | TGTGCCAGCAGTTTAGGGCGCGGACAAACCTACGAGCAGTACTTC
TRBJ2-3 | TRBV2 | few | . | CASSSWRVPSTDTQYF | TGTGCCAGCAGTTCCTGGAGGGTCCCCAGCACAGATACGCAGTATTTT
TRBJ2-7 | TRBV20-1 | few | TRBD1 | CSAKTGGKYEQYF | TGCAGTGCTAAAACAGGGGGCAAGTACGAGCAGTACTTC
TRBJ2-5 | TRBV20-1 | many | TRBD1 | CSAVVGQGVKETQYF | TGCAGTGCCGTGGTTGGGCAGGGGGTAAAAGAGACCCAGTACTTC
TRBJ2-3 | TRBV9 | . | TRBD1 | CASSVDLAGGLADTQYF | TGTGCCAGCAGCGTAGATCTGGCAGGGGGATTAGCAGATACGCAGTATTTT
TRBJ1-2 | TRBV25-1 | . | . | CASSEDGQGGTSTF | TGTGCCAGCAGTGAGGATGGGCAGGGAGGAACTTCCACCTTC
TRBJ2-1 | TRBV9 | . | . | CARSKLASCNEQFF | TGTGCCCGCAGCAAGCTAGCGAGCTGCAATGAGCAGTTCTTC
TRBJ2-1 | TRBV5-1 | few | . | CASSLVDNEQFF | TGCGCCAGCAGCTTGGTGGACAATGAGCAGTTCTTC
TRBJ2-7 | TRBV6-1 | . | TRBD2 | CASSVLAGDSYEQYF | TGTGCCAGCAGTGTACTAGCGGGCGACTCCTACGAGCAGTACTTC
TRBJ2-5 | TRBV6-1 | . | TRBD2 | CASILAGTSGGETQYF | TGTGCCAGCATTTTAGCCGGGACTAGCGGTGGAGAGACCCAGTACTTC
TRBJ1-2 | TRBV15 | . | . | CATSRPQGANYGYTF | TGTGCCACCAGCAGACCCCAGGGAGCTAACTATGGCTACACCTTC
TRBJ2-6 | TRBV29-1 | . | . | CSVDEGAGANVLTF | TGCAGCGTTGATGAGGGGGCTGGGGCCAACGTCCTGACTTTC
TRBJ1-5 | TRBV27 | . | . | CASSRKAGSIKPQHF | TGTGCCAGCAGTCGAAAGGCGGGCAGTATCAAGCCCCAGCATTTT
TRBJ1-4 | TRBV5-1 | . | TRBD1 | CASSPTGERVNEKLFF | TGCGCCAGCAGTCCGACAGGGGAGAGGGTTAATGAAAAACTGTTTTTT
TRBJ1-5 | TRBV7-2 | . | TRBD1 | CASSSNPGQGNQPQHF | TGTGCCAGCAGCTCAAACCCGGGACAGGGAAACCAGCCCCAGCATTTT
TRBJ2-7 | TRBV20-1 | . | . | CSARARGGAAYEQYF | TGCAGTGCTAGAGCTCGAGGCGGGGCGGCCTACGAGCAGTACTTC
TRBJ1-1 | TRBV7-9 | . | . | CASSLAFSEAFF | TGTGCCAGCAGCTTAGCTTTCTCTGAAGCTTTCTTT
TRBJ1-6 | TRBV2 | few | TRBD1 | CASRPTGGNSPLHF | TGTGCCAGCAGGCCGACAGGGGGCAATTCACCCCTCCACTTT
TRBJ2-7 | TRBV9 | few | . | CASSADGAGSYEQYF | TGTGCCAGCAGCGCCGATGGGGCGGGCTCCTACGAGCAGTACTTC
TRBJ2-7 | TRBV10-3 | few | . | CAINRGSSSYEQYF | TGTGCCATCAATAGGGGGTCTTCCTCCTACGAGCAGTACTTC
TRBJ2-7 | TRBV6-5 | few | . | CASRNPYEQYF | TGTGCCAGCAGGAACCCCTACGAGCAGTACTTC
TRBJ1-5 | TRBV7-9 | . | . | CASSLGQPNQPQHF | TGTGCCAGCAGCCTGGGCCAGCCCAATCAGCCCCAGCATTTT